The following is a T cell receptor (beta chain) sequence with its context. Its specificity is unknown. V gave up 3 bases and J gave up 6 bases; unmatched junction bases: 8. The V gene's germline CDR1 is MNHEY and CDR2 SVGAGI. The length of the CDR3 is 15 residues. This entry is derived from a study of cytomegalovirus exposure and HLA in healthy donors. Overall study results and limits: Most likely, a cluster of highly shared sequence variants arose as a sequencing artifact. An analysis was carried out at a later point. It showed that HLA-associated TCR beta chains were more clonally expanded than equally common non-associated chains.

The donors, nominally healthy at sampling, likely had unrecorded immune exposures. This PCR relied on a set of 60 Vbeta primers and 13 Jbeta primers. In the source study's methods: Counted up in a later analysis, unique TCR beta chains came to approximately 83 million, with around 12 million shared. The repertoire was sequenced with immunoSEQ multiplex PCR; TCRdb's copy has only in-frame clones and lacks some. The D gene and trimming were derived from the DNA, and the V and J assignments and clone size from that table. The table shows 80,000 to 100,000 clones, with 65% to 80% occurring only once. Sample: PBMCs. The chain uses TRBV6-5 and TRBJ1-2; 9 nucleotides line up with TRBD1. The origin of this receptor is a woman in her late teens or twenties in good health and CMV-seropositive. CDR3 coding DNA: TGTGCCAGCAGTTATTGGGGGACAGGGTTGCATGGCTACACCTTC. It specifies CASSYWGTGLHGYTF.